Below, 21 T cell receptor beta chains from the same sample are listed, as sequenced in a study of glioma-infiltrating T cells after dendritic cell vaccination (dated by TCRdb to between 2015 and 2016). The method was the immunoSEQ multiplex PCR assay. As stored in TCRdb, this immuneACCESS dataset retains in-frame rearrangements with V and J assigned. A fraction of the clones does not appear; measured against another copy, unresolved V genes explain less than half of the discrepancy, and the remainder lacks a known reason. Counted in this sample were 90,000 to 95,000 clones; roughly four fifths of them appeared once. Of the sample, approximately 2% is held by the ten largest clones. Sample time point, as interpreted from the label and publication: after dendritic cell vaccination, including at tumor progression/relapse. The sequencing used blood, collected after dendritic cell vaccination. The source is a human donor with glioblastoma.

This rearrangement joins TRBV19 to TRBJ2-2, with TRBD1 matching 11 bases. The CDR3 length is 15 residues. The V gene's germline CDR1 is LNHDA and CDR2 SQIVND (reference sequence). Trimming cost V 4 bases and J 5 bases; bases outside gene matches: 3. CDR3 nucleotide sequence: TGTGCCAGTAGTAGGACAGGGGGCAATACCGGGGAGCTGTTTTTT. Its translation is CASSRTGGNTGELFF.

The chain recombines TRBV9 with TRBJ2-2, with D possibly matching TRBD1 (6 bases). Germline lookup yields CDR1 SGDLS and CDR2 YYNGEE. The V gene lost 5 bases and the J gene lost 0 bases, with 17 bases spanning the gap. The CDR3 sequence is 17 residues long. The DNA for the CDR3 is TGTGCCAGCAGTGCCGAACACAGGGTCCCGAACACCGGGGAGCTGTTTTTT. Translated: CASSAEHRVPNTGELFF.

This clone was seen more than once but under ten times. CDR3 protein: CASSIWGQTEAFF. Written as DNA, the CDR3 is TGTGCCAGTAGTATTTGGGGACAGACTGAAGCTTTCTTT. The chain carries TRBV19 and TRBJ1-1; TRBD1 matches at 7 bases. Looked up from germline, CDR1 is LNHDA and CDR2 is SQIVND (reference sequence). With V trimmed by 3 bases and J by 5 bases, 3 bases remained unmatched. The CDR3 is 13 residues long.

V is TRBV6-5 and J is TRBJ2-3; maybe TRBD1 (6 bases). This CDR3 is 12 amino acids long. Trimming cost V 6 bases and J 3 bases, with 7 bases left between them. Germline V gene lookup returns CDR1 MNHEY and CDR2 SVGAGI. CDR3 loop: CASRDSTDTQYF. The CDR3 coding sequence is TGTGCCAGCAGGGACAGTACAGATACGCAGTATTTT.

With respect to this clone: This sample includes further DNA sequences coding for the same CDR3. The CDR3 spells CASSLGATNEKLFF. DNA for the CDR3: TGCGCCAGCAGCTTGGGGGCCACTAATGAAAAACTGTTTTTT. The chain joins TRBV5-1 to TRBJ1-4, with D hard to call. The CDR3 is 14 residues long. The germline gives CDR1 SGHRS, CDR2 YFSETQ. Trimming took 0 bases from V and 2 from J, leaving 5 bases between them.

There are a few counts of this clone. The chain employs TRBV2 and TRBJ1-2; 7 bases agree with TRBD1. Trimming removed 10 bases from V and 4 bases from J; junction bases left unmatched: 6. The CDR3 is 12 amino acids. The V gene's germline CDR1 is SNHLY and CDR2 FYNNEI. CDR3 sequence (DNA): TGTGCCATAGGGACAGCCTCCTATGGCTACACCTTC. Its protein is CAIGTASYGYTF.

V usage is TRBV11-3 and J usage is TRBJ2-2; 8 bases fit TRBD1. Trimming cost V 5 bases and J 4 bases; bases outside gene matches: 6. Per germline, CDR1 SGHNT and CDR2 YENEEA. The CDR3 consists of 15 residues. The CDR3 protein is CASSQQGVGTGELFF. The CDR3 DNA sequence: TGTGCCAGCAGCCAACAGGGGGTTGGCACCGGGGAGCTGTTTTTT. The variable domain in full, completed from reference TRBV11-3 and TRBJ2-2, reads EAGVVQSPRYKIIEKKQPVAFWCNPISGHNTLYWYLQNLGQGPELLIRYENEEAVDDSQLPKDRFSAERLKGVDSTLKIQPAELGDSAVYLCASSQQGVGTGELFFGEGSRLTVL.

This clone was seen only a few times. The chain links TRBV2 to TRBJ1-4; 7 bases match TRBD1. The V segment lost 6 bases and the J segment 2 bases; nucleotides outside the gene matches: 6. The CDR3 spans 15 residues. Looked up from germline, CDR1 is SNHLY and CDR2 is FYNNEI. CDR3 in DNA: TGTGCCAGCAGCGTCGGGACAGTTACTAATGAAAAACTGTTTTTT. It codes for CASSVGTVTNEKLFF.

The J gene is TRBJ2-3, the V gene TRBV19; TRBD2 matches 7 bases. Germline V gene data show CDR1 as LNHDA and CDR2 as SQIVND (reference sequence). V lost 8 bases, J lost 6 bases, and 11 bases stayed unmatched. CDR3 length: 14 amino acids. The CDR3: CASRRSGGRDTQYF. In nucleotides, the CDR3 is TGTGCCAGTCGACGGTCGGGGGGACGGGATACGCAGTATTTT.

The DNA of the CDR3 is TGTGCCAGCAGCGTAGAGGGACAGGCCCCCTCTCACAACTATGGCTACACCTTC. Protein: CASSVEGQAPSHNYGYTF. The rearrangement joins TRBV9 to TRBJ1-2; TRBD1 matches at 8 bases. Germline V gene data show CDR1 as SGDLS and CDR2 as YYNGEE. This CDR3 has 18 residues. V gave up 0 bases and J gave up 2 bases; unmatched junction bases: 12.

The rearrangement joins TRBV11-2 to TRBJ2-3; 13 bases fit TRBD2. Germline CDR1 and CDR2: SGHAT and FQNNGV. V was pared by 5 bases and J by 4 bases, with 6 bases of the junction left unmatched. This CDR3 spans 16 amino acids. The CDR3 spells CASSQGTSGGADTQYF. In DNA form, the CDR3 reads TGTGCCAGCAGCCAAGGAACTAGCGGGGGGGCAGATACGCAGTATTTT. Full variable domain (outside the CDR3, taken from reference TRBV11-2 and TRBJ2-3): EAGVAQSPRYKIIEKRQSVAFWCNPISGHATLYWYQQILGQGPKLLIQFQNNGVVDDSQLPKDRFSAERLKGVDSTLKIQPAKLEDSAVYLCASSQGTSGGADTQYFGPGTRLTVL.

V usage is TRBV5-4 and J usage is TRBJ1-1; TRBD1 agrees at 10 bases. The junction had 7 bases not matched to a gene; V was cut back by 5 bases and J by 6 bases. Germline CDR1 and CDR2: SGHNT and YYREEE (reference sequence). This CDR3 is built from 14 residues. CDR3 loop: CASRTTGGFPEAFF. Here the CDR3 DNA reads TGTGCCAGCAGGACGACAGGGGGCTTCCCTGAAGCTTTCTTT.

The rearrangement joins TRBV19 to TRBJ2-2; 9 nucleotides align to TRBD2. The CDR3 covers 15 residues. CDR1 is LNHDA, CDR2 SQIVND, per germline (reference sequence). With 8 bases clipped from V and 6 bases from J, the junction kept 10 bases outside the gene matches. DNA for the CDR3: TGTGCCAGTTTCATGGGACTAGCCCTTCCCGGGGAGCTGTTTTTT. Protein product: CASFMGLALPGELFF.

This clone was counted only a few times. The V gene is TRBV18, the J gene TRBJ2-5; D is perhaps TRBD2 (5 bases). The CDR3 is 14 residues long. V gave up 3 bases and J gave up 7 bases, with 15 bases separating them. Germline CDR1 and CDR2: KGHSH and LQKENI. This CDR3 reads CASSPYRYEGTQYF. The CDR3 DNA reads TGTGCCAGCTCACCGTACCGTTACGAGGGGACCCAGTACTTC.

The genes are TRBV7-9 and TRBJ1-3; D unclear. This CDR3 is 15 amino acids long. V shed 5 bases and J shed 2 bases, with 13 bases lying between them. Per germline, CDR1 SEHNR and CDR2 FQNEAQ (reference sequence). CDR3 sequence (DNA): TGTGCCAGCAGCCCCCCTGGGAGGGCTGGAAACACCATATATTTT. It codes for CASSPPGRAGNTIYF.

V gene TRBV10-3 combines with J gene TRBJ2-3; a weak D match, TRBD2 (7 bases). CDR1 ENHRY and CDR2 SYGVKD come from the germline V gene. Trimming shortened V by 6 bases and J by 3 bases, and 13 bases separated the two germline ends. There are 14 residues in the CDR3. In DNA form, the CDR3 reads TGTGCCATCAGGGTAGGGGGGGGTACAGATACGCAGTATTTT. Translating it yields CAIRVGGGTDTQYF.

The genes are TRBV7-9 and TRBJ2-4, with D possibly matching TRBD2 (6 bases). The CDR3 is made up of 15 amino acids. The V end lost 1 base, the J end lost 10 bases, and 17 bases lay between the germline ends. Germline CDR1 and CDR2: SEHNR and FQNEAQ (reference sequence). CDR3: CASSLEAGSSGIQYF. CDR3 nucleotide sequence: TGTGCCAGCAGCTTAGAGGCCGGGAGTTCGGGTATTCAGTACTTC.

This chain uses TRBV5-4 with TRBJ2-1, with 11 bases that match TRBD2. Germline V gene data show CDR1 as SGHNT and CDR2 as YYREEE (reference sequence). The CDR3 runs 16 residues. V shed 0 bases, J shed 6 bases, and the junction held 5 bases outside the gene matches. The CDR3 DNA sequence: TGTGCCAGCAGCTTGGGAAGTAGCGGGGGGGGCAATGAGCAGTTCTTC. Encoded protein: CASSLGSSGGGNEQFF.

The sample holds a few counts of this clone. This rearrangement joins TRBV25-1 to TRBJ2-1, with D tentatively TRBD1 (6 bases). In germline, CDR1 is MGHDK, CDR2 SYGVNS. The CDR3 spans 14 residues. V shed 7 bases and J shed 15 bases, with 25 bases lying between them. The CDR3, as DNA: TGTGCCAGCATAGATACCGCCGGTAGCAGGGGTCGGTTCTTC. Protein product: CASIDTAGSRGRFF.

The V call is TRBV2, the J call TRBJ1-1; the D gene is possibly TRBD1 (6 bases). The V end lost 10 bases, the J end lost 4 bases, and 16 bases lay between the germline ends. The germline V gene has CDR1 SNHLY and CDR2 FYNNEI. The CDR3 contains 13 residues. The CDR3 bases are TGTGCCACTCCTAAGGGGGTGGGCACTGAAGCTTTCTTT. Its protein product is CATPKGVGTEAFF.

This clone has only a few counts. The J gene is TRBJ1-6, the V gene TRBV6-1; D may be TRBD1 (5 bases). This CDR3 spans 15 amino acids. V shed 8 bases and J shed 10 bases, with 21 bases lying between them. The germline gives CDR1 MNHNS, CDR2 SASEGT. CDR3 nucleotide sequence: TGTGCCAGCTTCCAGGGTTCGGGGGTACAGTCACCCCTCCACTTT. Amino acids: CASFQGSGVQSPLHF.